The 8 T cell receptor beta chains given below trace back to one sample, sequenced in a study of cytomegalovirus exposure and HLA in healthy donors. 13 Jbeta primers and 60 Vbeta primers were used for the PCR. The data were produced by immunoSEQ multiplex PCR, yet TCRdb's version contains in-frame clones alone and is incomplete. This table holds tens of thousands of clones, 80% found once. Sequenced input: PBMCs. All receptors come from a woman aged 45-59 years in good health and CMV-seropositive.

V usage is TRBV6-1 and J usage is TRBJ2-7; 9 nucleotides match TRBD2. CDR3 size: 13 residues. J lost 5 bases, V lost 8 bases, and 7 bases had no gene match. Germline V lookup: CDR1 MNHNS, CDR2 SASEGT. CDR3 sequence reads: CASGGGGADEQYF. The CDR3 DNA is TGTGCCAGCGGTGGCGGGGGGGCCGACGAGCAGTACTTC.

The chain couples TRBV6-5 to TRBJ1-1; 11 nucleotides agree with TRBD1. The trim removed 1 base at V and 5 bases at J, leaving 3 bases unmatched. This CDR3 is built from 15 residues. Germline lookup yields CDR1 MNHEY and CDR2 SVGAGI. Here the CDR3 DNA reads TGTGCCAGCAGTTACTTCGGGACAGGGGGGACTGAAGCTTTCTTT. Amino acids: CASSYFGTGGTEAFF.

V and J are TRBV6-5 and TRBJ1-1, with 7 bases identical to TRBD1. This CDR3 contains 14 residues. Germline CDR1 and CDR2: MNHEY and SVGAGI. Trimming cost V 2 bases and J 3 bases; bases outside gene matches: 3. The CDR3 region has the DNA TGTGCCAGCAGTTACCTCACAGGGGACACTGAAGCTTTCTTT. This sequence encodes CASSYLTGDTEAFF.

The rearrangement joins TRBV4-2 to TRBJ1-6; D is perhaps TRBD1 (5 bases). There are 15 residues in the CDR3. Deletions cut 0 bases from V and 4 bases from J, with 7 bases between. Germline V gene data show CDR1 as LGHNA and CDR2 as YNFKEQ. CDR3 region: CASSQEGGYNSPLHF. The CDR3 nucleotides are TGTGCCAGCAGCCAAGAGGGGGGGTATAATTCACCCCTCCACTTT.

This chain uses TRBV19 with TRBJ1-1, with a possible D match to TRBD1 (5 bases). The CDR3 has 16 residues. V lost 10 bases to trimming and J lost 1 base, with 22 bases between them. The germline CDR1 and CDR2 sequences are LNHDA and SQIVND (reference sequence). The CDR3 reads CATEKGTGRGNTEAFF. The CDR3 coding sequence is TGTGCCACCGAAAAGGGAACAGGACGCGGGAACACTGAAGCTTTCTTT.

The V call is TRBV6-6, the J call TRBJ1-5; a weak D match, TRBD1 (5 bases). The CDR3 runs 16 residues. V lost 6 bases and J 2 bases, leaving 17 bases between the germline ends. Germline V gene lookup returns CDR1 MNHNY and CDR2 SVGAGI (reference sequence). Written as DNA, the CDR3 is TGTGCCAGCAGCCTAGACGGGGGAGGGGGCAATCAGCCCCAGCATTTT. Translated, it gives CASSLDGGGGNQPQHF.

A word on this clone: Other DNA sequences within the sample encode an identical CDR3. For the CDR3, the DNA is TGTGCCAGCAGCTTGTCCATGAACACTGAAGCTTTCTTT. It translates to CASSLSMNTEAFF. The chain uses TRBV5-6 and TRBJ1-1; D gene ambiguous. The germline V gene has CDR1 SGHDT and CDR2 YYEEEE. This CDR3 has 13 amino acids. Trimming shortened V by 1 base and J by 0 bases, and 4 bases separated the two germline ends.

The chain recombines TRBV5-1 with TRBJ1-1; 7 bases map to TRBD1. V lost 3 bases to trimming and J lost 5 bases; unmatched junction nucleotides: 19. Germline CDR1 and CDR2: SGHRS and YFSETQ. The length of the CDR3 is 18 residues. The CDR3 is CASSSLQPQGKKLTEAFF. CDR3 bases: TGCGCCAGCAGCTCTCTTCAACCACAGGGGAAGAAATTAACTGAAGCTTTCTTT.